The 19 T cell receptor beta chains below were found in one sample sequenced in a study of cytomegalovirus exposure and HLA in healthy donors. PCR employed 60 Vbeta and 13 Jbeta primers. Some clones are missing from TCRdb's copy, which holds only in-frame ones; the method was immunoSEQ multiplex PCR. Of 90,000 to 120,000 clones in the sample, about 80% were seen once. The sequenced sample consisted of PBMCs. Receptors originate from a woman aged 40 to 50 in good health and CMV-seronegative.

This sequence joins TRBV5-1 and TRBJ2-3; D gene ambiguous. With 0 bases removed from V and 2 bases from J, the gap between germline ends came to 4 bases. Germline V gene data show CDR1 as SGHRS and CDR2 as YFSETQ. The CDR3 length is 13 residues. For the CDR3, the DNA is TGCGCCAGCAGCTTGGCCTTCACAGATACGCAGTATTTT. The encoded protein is CASSLAFTDTQYF.

For the CDR3, the DNA is TGTGCCAGCAGTCGGACAGGGGATCTTTACGAGCAGTACTTC. Protein product: CASSRTGDLYEQYF. V and J are TRBV13 and TRBJ2-7; 9 nucleotides agree with TRBD1. The CDR3 is 14 amino acids. The V gene's germline CDR1 is PRHDT and CDR2 FYEKMQ (reference sequence). The J segment lost 4 bases and the V segment lost 6 bases, leaving 7 bases of the junction unmatched. Combining the CDR3 with reference TRBV13 and TRBJ2-7 gives the whole variable domain AAGVIQSPRHLIKEKRETATLKCYPIPRHDTVYWYQQGPGQDPQFLISFYEKMQSDKGSIPDRFSAQQFSDYHSELNMSSLELGDSALYFCASSRTGDLYEQYFGPGTRLTVT.

The chain joins TRBV19 to TRBJ2-1; 9 positions agree with TRBD2. Germline V gene data show CDR1 as LNHDA and CDR2 as SQIVND (reference sequence). The CDR3 extends over 15 amino acids. After removal of 2 bases from V and 5 bases from J, the junction contained 4 bases not matched to a gene. The CDR3 DNA reads TGTGCCAGTAGTATATCTAGCGGGGCGAACAATGAGCAGTTCTTC. As protein: CASSISSGANNEQFF.

The sample holds a few counts of this clone. The junction departs from germline at one end; a sequencing error may be responsible. V usage is TRBV7-9 and J usage is TRBJ2-3; TRBD2 might be the D (5 bases). Germline V gives CDR1 SEHNR, CDR2 FQNEAQ (reference sequence). The CDR3 runs 18 residues. The CDR3 bases are TGTTCCAGCAGCCCTAGCCCCTGGTACTCCCTTAGCACAGATACGCAGTATTTT. Its protein product is CSSSPSPWYSLSTDTQYF.

The rearrangement links TRBV27 to TRBJ2-7; possible D gene TRBD2, 5 bases. The CDR3 sequence is 13 residues long. Germline V gene lookup returns CDR1 MNHEY and CDR2 SMNVEV (reference sequence). Deletions cut 6 bases from V and 7 bases from J, with 16 bases between. The CDR3 DNA reads as TGTGCCAGCAGGGCATCTAGCCGCCGGGAGCAGTACTTC. Its translation is CASRASSRREQYF.

This clone is medium-sized within its sample. CDR3 residues: CASSIGDRGHQPQHF. CDR3 sequence (DNA): TGTGCCAGTAGTATAGGAGACAGGGGGCATCAGCCCCAGCATTTT. The chain uses TRBV19 and TRBJ1-5; 10 positions agree with TRBD1. V shed 1 base, J shed 5 bases, and the junction held 2 bases outside the gene matches. Germline-derived CDR1 and CDR2 are LNHDA and SQIVND (reference sequence). The CDR3 length is 15 residues.

In its sample, this clone was seen a few times. The J gene is TRBJ1-5, the V gene TRBV28; 10 bases fit TRBD1. The V gene end was trimmed by 2 bases and the J gene end by 2 bases; junction bases not matched to a gene: 0. This CDR3 is 15 amino acids long. The germline CDR1 and CDR2 sequences are MDHEN and SYDVKM. In nucleotides, the CDR3 is TGTGCCAGCAGTTTAGGGACAGGGGGCAATCAGCCCCAGCATTTT. Translation: CASSLGTGGNQPQHF.

This chain connects TRBV9 to TRBJ1-3, with 11 nucleotides matching TRBD1. This CDR3 region has 14 residues. Germline-derived CDR1 and CDR2 are SGDLS and YYNGEE. V shed 4 bases and J 8 bases; nucleotides not matched to a gene: 5. CDR3 residues: CASSTRTGGDTIYF. DNA for the CDR3: TGTGCCAGCAGCACCCGGACAGGGGGCGACACCATATATTTT.

The chain uses TRBV5-1 and TRBJ2-7, with D perhaps TRBD2 (6 bases). The V and J ends lost 3 bases and 3 bases respectively, with 19 bases between them. Germline V lookup: CDR1 SGHRS, CDR2 YFSETQ. CDR3 length: 16 residues. CDR3 DNA: TGCGCCAGCAGCTCGACCCTAGCGCCCCGTGACTACGAGCAGTACTTC. Its protein is CASSSTLAPRDYEQYF.

This chain connects TRBV19 to TRBJ1-2; D is unresolved. The germline CDR1 and CDR2 sequences are LNHDA and SQIVND (reference sequence). The CDR3 length is 12 residues. Trimming stripped 5 bases from V and 4 bases from J, with 8 bases between. The CDR3 spells CASSLGGYGYTF. CDR3 sequence (DNA): TGTGCCAGTAGTTTGGGAGGCTATGGCTACACCTTC.

J is TRBJ1-1 and V is TRBV6-5; TRBD1 matches at 8 bases. CDR3 length: 12 residues. CDR1 MNHEY and CDR2 SVGAGI come from the germline V gene. V gave up 5 bases and J gave up 10 bases; unmatched junction bases: 6. The CDR3 loop is CASSPRGRRAFF. Written as DNA, the CDR3 is TGTGCCAGCAGTCCCAGGGGGCGCCGAGCTTTCTTT.

The genes are TRBV7-8 and TRBJ2-7; tentative D call: TRBD1 (5 bases). The CDR3 spans 15 residues. From germline, CDR1 is SGHVS and CDR2 FQNEAQ. The ends were cut back, 1 base at V and 0 bases at J, with 10 bases in the middle. The CDR3 DNA reads as TGTGCCAGCAGCTTAGGTCGACAGTACTCCTACGAGCAGTACTTC. Protein: CASSLGRQYSYEQYF.

This chain links TRBV10-1 with TRBJ2-3, with TRBD2 matching 8 bases. The J segment lost 3 bases and the V segment lost 8 bases, leaving 4 bases of the junction unmatched. The CDR3 contains 13 residues. Per the germline V gene, CDR1 is WNHNN and CDR2 is SYGVQD (reference sequence). The CDR3 bases are TGCGCCAGCTCACCGGGGGGGACAGATACGCAGTATTTT. Translated: CASSPGGTDTQYF.

The chain combines TRBV9 with TRBJ2-5, with D maybe TRBD2 (6 bases). Germline CDR1 SGDLS, CDR2 YYNGEE. V was cut by 4 bases and J by 4 bases, with 23 bases left in between. CDR3 length: 17 residues. The CDR3: CASSRNTPPGAGETQYF. The CDR3 DNA sequence: TGTGCCAGCAGCCGAAATACCCCTCCGGGAGCGGGAGAGACCCAGTACTTC.

The sample holds a few counts of this clone. V gene TRBV9 combines with J gene TRBJ2-2, with D possibly matching TRBD2 (7 bases). V was cut by 4 bases and J by 0 bases, with 22 bases left in between. The CDR3 extends over 19 amino acids. Germline V gene sequence: CDR1 SGDLS, CDR2 YYNGEE. This CDR3 reads CASSSRRGGGTANTGELFF. In nucleotides, the CDR3 is TGTGCCAGCAGCTCGCGGCGGGGAGGGGGGACGGCGAACACCGGGGAGCTGTTTTTT.

The gene calls are TRBV6-1 and TRBJ1-1; D remains unclear. Trimming cost V 2 bases and J 4 bases, with 8 bases left between them. CDR3 length: 13 residues. Germline values: CDR1 MNHNS, CDR2 SASEGT. The CDR3 DNA reads TGTGCCAGCAGTGAATACAGTGGCACTGAAGCTTTCTTT. Encoded protein: CASSEYSGTEAFF.

The chain links TRBV6-5 to TRBJ1-6; D may be TRBD1 (5 bases). The germline V gene has CDR1 MNHEY and CDR2 SVGAGI. Deletions cut 5 bases from V and 5 bases from J, with 10 bases between. The CDR3 is 14 residues long. The CDR3 reads CASSTGQNNSPLHF. The CDR3 DNA is TGTGCCAGCAGTACCGGACAAAATAATTCACCCCTCCACTTT.

The rearrangement links TRBV5-6 to TRBJ2-3; the D is unclear. V was shortened by 1 base and J by 0 bases, with 9 bases between the two germline ends. The CDR3 is 15 residues long. The V gene's germline CDR1 is SGHDT and CDR2 YYEEEE. CDR3 coding DNA: TGTGCCAGCAGCTTGCGACAAACTAGCACAGATACGCAGTATTTT. This codes for CASSLRQTSTDTQYF.

The chain employs TRBV18 and TRBJ1-4, with 7 bases aligning to TRBD1. Germline-derived CDR1 and CDR2 are KGHSH and LQKENI. There are 14 residues in the CDR3. The J segment lost 4 bases and the V segment lost 5 bases, leaving 4 bases of the junction unmatched. CDR3 nucleotides: TGTGCCAGCTCAGCGGGACAGCATAATGAAAAACTGTTTTTT. Its translation: CASSAGQHNEKLFF.